This TCR beta chain originates from a study of blood T cell repertoires in COVID-19. Across the whole study: Italy, Spain and the United States were the sources of the convalescent and acute COVID-19 samples. PBMCs, B-cell-depleted T cells, or T cells were the source of the cDNA or gDNA that made up the material.

The CDR3 loop spans 14 amino acids. Trimming shortened V by 1 base and J by 4 bases, and 10 bases separated the two germline ends. Germline assignment: CDR1 WSHSY and CDR2 SAAADI. As processed by the authors: Amplification of reference gene primers provided the estimated nucleated cell counts. The table came from immunoSEQ multiplex PCR; TCRdb's copy has only in-frame clones and leaves some out. V and J calls and clone size follow that table, whereas D and trimming were derived from the DNA. The data hold about 46,000 clones, with around nine tenths observed a single time. Material: peripheral blood. The clonotype was recovered from a human donor with active COVID-19. The donor label of this sample is uncertain. The J gene is TRBJ1-2, the V gene TRBV10-2; D may be TRBD1 (5 bases). The CDR3 sequence: CASSEYQGSYGYTF. The CDR3 DNA sequence: TGCGCCAGCAGTGAGTATCAGGGCAGCTATGGCTACACCTTC.